This T cell receptor (beta chain) was found in a study of cytomegalovirus exposure and HLA in healthy donors. The CDR3 totals 16 residues. Looked up from germline, CDR1 is SGDLS and CDR2 is YYNGEE. Losses at the gene ends were 3 bases for V and 2 bases for J; bases not matched to a gene: 3. 60 Vbeta and 13 Jbeta primers were used in PCR. Generated by immunoSEQ multiplex PCR, the TCRdb table keeps only in-frame clones and is missing some. This sample has roughly 120,000 clones; roughly three quarters occur once, and the top ten carry roughly 6.2%. Study-level points and caveats: Researchers counted 180 or so TCR beta chains as cytomegalovirus-associated.

To note about this clone: What it recognizes is unknown.

The rearrangement uses TRBV9 and TRBJ2-3; 13 bases are a match to TRBD2. The receptor was isolated from a man younger than 45 in good health and CMV-seropositive. The sample comprised PBMCs. The DNA for the CDR3 is TGTGCCAGCAGCGAAGGGACTAGCGGGGCCACAGATACGCAGTATTTT. This sequence encodes CASSEGTSGATDTQYF.